A single sample gave rise to the 22 T cell receptor beta chains below, sequenced in a study of T cells in tumors after PD-1 blockade. This table comes from immunoSEQ multiplex PCR, and its TCRdb copy is limited to in-frame clones, with some not included. Of around 51,000 clones in the sample, 65% to 85% are singletons; the top ten hold more than 3.5%. Sample: PBMCs, taken before anti-PD-1 treatment. The receptor source for this set is a human donor with basal cell carcinoma.

This chain links TRBV27 with TRBJ2-2, with D maybe TRBD1 (5 bases). Germline-derived CDR1 and CDR2 are MNHEY and SMNVEV (reference sequence). V gave up 5 bases and J gave up 2 bases, with 15 bases separating them. The CDR3 sequence is 16 residues long. The CDR3 sequence: CASSPQGPPNTGELFF. The CDR3 nucleotides read TGTGCCAGCAGTCCCCAGGGTCCCCCTAACACCGGGGAGCTGTTTTTT.

The V gene is TRBV10-3, the J gene TRBJ1-1, with 8 bases fitting TRBD1. J was trimmed by 6 bases and V by 5 bases; bases with no gene match: 11. The germline gives CDR1 ENHRY, CDR2 SYGVKD. The CDR3 extends over 15 amino acids. In nucleotides, the CDR3 is TGTGCCATCAGTTCCGGACAGGGCCAGGGGGCTGAAGCTTTCTTT. Translation gives CAISSGQGQGAEAFF.

The V gene is TRBV20-1, the J gene TRBJ1-3, with D perhaps matching TRBD1 (5 bases). This CDR3 has 11 amino acids. Germline V gene lookup returns CDR1 DFQATT and CDR2 SNEGSKA (reference sequence). V gave up 1 base and J gave up 11 bases, with 9 bases separating them. CDR3 nucleotides: TGCAGTGCTAGAGGGGGGTATGCCATATATTTT. It is translated as CSARGGYAIYF.

The rearrangement joins TRBV7-2 to TRBJ1-1; 7 bases are shared with TRBD1. The CDR3 is made up of 13 amino acids. Germline trimming cut 4 bases from V and 5 bases from J; bases unmatched to any gene: 4. The germline CDR1 and CDR2 sequences are SGHTA and FQGNSA. The CDR3 DNA reads as TGTGCCAGCAGCTCAAGCAGGGGGACTGAAGCTTTCTTT. Its protein is CASSSSRGTEAFF.

This chain connects TRBV19 to TRBJ2-7, with a possible D match to TRBD2 (5 bases). The V gene's germline CDR1 is LNHDA and CDR2 SQIVND (reference sequence). The V end was cut by 5 bases, the J end by 2 bases, with 13 bases between. The CDR3 has 14 amino acids. The CDR3 region has the DNA TGTGCCAGTAGTTCGTTGGACGGGGCCTACGAGCAGTACTTC. Protein product: CASSSLDGAYEQYF.

The gene calls are TRBV5-1 and TRBJ1-1, with D unclear. This CDR3 comprises 14 residues. Trimming removed 5 bases from V and 2 bases from J, with 13 bases in between. Germline CDR1 is SGHRS and CDR2 is YFSETQ. CDR3 amino acids: CASRASDLNTEAFF. CDR3 in DNA: TGCGCCAGCAGGGCCTCAGACCTTAACACTGAAGCTTTCTTT.

This sequence joins TRBV7-9 and TRBJ1-2; 7 bases match TRBD1. The CDR3 runs to 17 residues. Unmatched junction bases numbered 16, after V lost 5 bases and J lost 4 bases. Germline loops: CDR1 SEHNR, CDR2 FQNEAQ (reference sequence). CDR3 sequence reads: CASSRSSIGQDSYGYTF. The CDR3 bases are TGTGCCAGCAGCCGTTCGTCAATCGGACAGGACTCCTATGGCTACACCTTC.

This clone has just one count. This rearrangement joins TRBV14 to TRBJ2-1; 7 bases fit TRBD2. This CDR3 has 13 residues. With 0 bases clipped from V and 15 bases from J, the junction kept 8 bases outside the gene matches. Germline V gene sequence: CDR1 SGHDN, CDR2 FVKESK. The CDR3 loop reads CASSQELGLSRFF. CDR3 bases: TGTGCCAGCAGCCAAGAGTTGGGACTAAGTCGGTTCTTC.

The V and J genes are TRBV15 and TRBJ2-5; 10 nucleotides line up with TRBD2. This CDR3 is built from 16 residues. The germline V gene has CDR1 LNHNV and CDR2 YYDKDF (reference sequence). V gave up 1 base and J gave up 1 base; unmatched junction bases: 3. The chain's CDR3 is CATSRGLAGAQETQYF. The CDR3 DNA is TGTGCCACCAGCAGAGGGCTAGCGGGGGCCCAAGAGACCCAGTACTTC.

The chain couples TRBV28 to TRBJ1-1; unclear D gene. The V gene lost 6 bases and the J gene lost 1 base, with 12 bases spanning the gap. This CDR3 region has 14 residues. In germline, CDR1 is MDHEN, CDR2 SYDVKM. CDR3 DNA: TGTGCCAGCAGCTCCAACCGGGAGAACACTGAAGCTTTCTTT. It specifies CASSSNRENTEAFF.

This clone was seen more than once but under ten times. The rearrangement uses TRBV2 and TRBJ1-6; D ambiguous. The CDR3 contains 13 residues. Germline CDR1 reads SNHLY; CDR2 reads FYNNEI. V lost 4 bases, J lost 10 bases, and 11 bases lay in between. CDR3 in amino acids: CASSGYPRSPLHF. The CDR3 nucleotides read TGTGCCAGCAGTGGTTATCCCCGATCACCCCTCCACTTT.

By sample fraction, this clone is medium-sized. The chain is built from TRBV10-1 and TRBJ2-1; 9 positions match TRBD2. Germline V gives CDR1 WNHNN, CDR2 SYGVQD (reference sequence). CDR3 size: 15 residues. The V and J ends lost 0 bases and 7 bases, in that order; junction bases with no gene match: 4. The CDR3 is CASSESGGGANEQFF. CDR3 nucleotides: TGCGCCAGCAGTGAGTCCGGCGGGGGGGCGAATGAGCAGTTCTTC.

As to this clone: An end of the junction differs from the germline gene, which may be a read error. The V call is TRBV5-1, the J call TRBJ2-3, with 9 bases aligning to TRBD2. Germline values: CDR1 SGHRS, CDR2 YFSETQ. This CDR3 contains 15 residues. CDR3 sequence: CASSLAGTSRDTQYF. CDR3 bases: TGCGCCAGCAGCTTGGCCGGGACTAGCAGAGATACGCAGTATTTT.

In this sample, this clone turned up once. The gene calls are TRBV6-5 and TRBJ2-7, with a possible D match to TRBD2 (5 bases). The length of the CDR3 is 15 residues. Germline CDR1 and CDR2: MNHEY and SVGAGI. Trimming removed 0 bases from V and 2 bases from J, with 11 bases in between. The CDR3 coding sequence is TGTGCCAGCAGTTACTCGGAGGAAGCGGCCTACGAGCAGTACTTC. It specifies CASSYSEEAAYEQYF.

The chain carries TRBV10-3 and TRBJ2-6, with 7 nucleotides matching TRBD1. From germline, CDR1 is ENHRY and CDR2 SYGVKD. J lost 0 bases, V lost 8 bases, and 7 bases had no gene match. The CDR3 extends over 16 amino acids. As DNA, the CDR3 is TGTGCCATCGGACGGGACAGTAGCTCTGGGGCCAACGTCCTGACTTTC. Translating it yields CAIGRDSSSGANVLTF.

A note on this clone: A read error may account for a junction end that differs from germline. The chain joins TRBV5-1 to TRBJ1-2; 7 nucleotides agree with TRBD1. Germline assignment: CDR1 SGHRS and CDR2 YFSETQ. This CDR3 region has 11 residues. In DNA, the CDR3 is TGCGCCAGCAGCTCGGGACAGTTCTCTTCTTTC. Protein: CASSSGQFSSF.

The chain couples TRBV14 to TRBJ2-7; D gene ambiguous. Trimming shortened V by 4 bases and J by 2 bases, and 15 bases separated the two germline ends. The CDR3 consists of 15 residues. Germline CDR1 reads SGHDN; CDR2 reads FVKESK. The CDR3 here is CASSPLKATTYEQYF. The CDR3 bases are TGTGCCAGCAGCCCCTTAAAGGCTACCACCTACGAGCAGTACTTC.

The V gene is TRBV3-1 (or the pseudogene TRBV3-2), the J gene TRBJ2-5; D assignment may be TRBD1 or TRBD2 (5 bases each). The germline V gene encodes CDR1 LGHDT and CDR2 YNNKEL (reference sequence). The ends were cut back, 4 bases at V and 4 bases at J, with 10 bases in the middle. This CDR3 region has 13 residues. The CDR3 coding sequence is TGTGCCAGCAGCCTGGGGGTCGGAGAGACCCAGTACTTC. This codes for CASSLGVGETQYF.

J is TRBJ1-2 and V is TRBV29-1; 11 bases line up with TRBD1. The CDR3 has 15 residues. The germline V gene has CDR1 SQVTM and CDR2 ANQGSEA. The trim removed 2 bases at V and 4 bases at J, leaving 6 bases unmatched. CDR3: CSVELRTGGAYGYTF. CDR3 nucleotide sequence: TGCAGCGTTGAACTTCGGACAGGGGGCGCCTATGGCTACACCTTC. The entire variable domain, with the rest obtained from reference TRBV29-1 and TRBJ1-2, is as follows: SAVISQKPSRDICQRGTSLTIQCQVDSQVTMMFWYRQQPGQSLTLIATANQGSEATYESGFVIDKFPISRPNLTFSTLTVSNMSPEDSSIYLCSVELRTGGAYGYTFGSGTRLTVV.

The chain combines TRBV19 with TRBJ2-5; TRBD2 matches at 8 bases. CDR3 length: 15 residues. Trimming removed 3 bases from V and 5 bases from J; junction bases left unmatched: 8. Germline V gene sequence: CDR1 LNHDA, CDR2 SQIVND (reference sequence). CDR3 amino acids: CASSIVGSGAETQYF. In nucleotides, the CDR3 is TGTGCCAGTAGTATTGTCGGTAGCGGGGCGGAGACCCAGTACTTC.

The genes are TRBV15 and TRBJ2-2, with D perhaps given as TRBD1 or TRBD2 (7 bases each). The CDR3 spans 16 residues. The germline V gene encodes CDR1 LNHNV and CDR2 YYDKDF (reference sequence). V lost 3 bases and J lost 5, with 16 bases in between. CDR3 DNA: TGTGCCACCAGCAGGGACCCAGGGGGGGGTACCGGGGAGCTGTTTTTT. This codes for CATSRDPGGGTGELFF.

V gene TRBV14 combines with J gene TRBJ2-2, with TRBD1 matching over 7 bases. This CDR3 is built from 14 residues. J lost 4 bases, V lost 5 bases, and 4 bases had no gene match. CDR1 and CDR2 (germline): SGHDN, FVKESK. CDR3 sequence (DNA): TGTGCCAGCAGCTCGGGACAGTTCACCGGGGAGCTGTTTTTT. Translation gives CASSSGQFTGELFF.